This T cell receptor beta chain emerged from a study of T cells in Graves' hyperthyroidism and ophthalmopathy. What was amplified from RNA transcripts were TCR beta CDR3 regions. An initial round of RT-PCR targeting the TCR CDR3 relied on the HTBI primer set. TCRdb passed the multiplex PCR reads through MiXCR, listing each CDR3 protein once. The sample yields 150,000 or so distinct CDR3 sequences, over 20% seen once. The CDR3 consists of 14 residues. Germline assignment: CDR1 MNHNS and CDR2 SASEGT. Trimming cost V 9 bases and J 3 bases; bases outside gene matches: 6. This clonotype was recorded a few times. It was uncontrolled infection, other autoimmune disease, pregnancy or lactation that excluded patients. Sample collection date corresponds to first hyperthyroidism diagnosis, prior to any ophthalmopathy symptoms. From roughly 10 ml of fresh peripheral blood, PBMCs were isolated.

The sequencing input was blood. This chain uses TRBV6-1 with TRBJ2-3; the match to TRBD2 covers 10 bases. This TCR was sampled from a woman aged 45 to 65 with Graves' hyperthyroidism that later progressed to Graves' ophthalmopathy. CDR3 sequence: CASRLAGKTDTQYF. The DNA for the CDR3 is TGTGCCAGTAGACTAGCGGGCAAGACAGATACGCAGTATTTT.